Following are 21 T cell receptor beta chains from one sample sequenced in a study of cytomegalovirus exposure and HLA in healthy donors. PCR was performed using 60 Vbeta and 13 Jbeta primers. Clones were read by immunoSEQ multiplex PCR, and TCRdb kept only the in-frame ones, dropping some. The sample totals about 47,000 clones. Sequenced material: PBMCs. The origin of the receptors is a male donor in good health and CMV-seronegative.

This chain joins TRBV27 and TRBJ1-1; a possible D gene is TRBD1 (6 bases). Germline V gene lookup returns CDR1 MNHEY and CDR2 SMNVEV (reference sequence). V was trimmed by 5 bases and J by 1 base, leaving 8 bases between them. The CDR3 extends over 13 amino acids. The CDR3 is CASSLDRNTEAFF. The CDR3 DNA reads as TGTGCCAGCAGTCTGGACAGGAACACTGAAGCTTTCTTT.

This chain links TRBV25-1 with TRBJ2-7, with 14 nucleotides matching TRBD2. J lost 2 bases, V lost 4 bases, and 4 bases had no gene match. The length of the CDR3 is 16 residues. CDR1 is MGHDK, CDR2 SYGVNS, per germline. This CDR3 is CASSGLAGGSAYEQYF. CDR3 coding DNA: TGTGCCAGCAGTGGACTAGCGGGGGGGAGCGCCTACGAGCAGTACTTC.

The V call is TRBV6-5, the J call TRBJ1-2; D possibly corresponds to TRBD1 (5 bases). The CDR3 has 13 residues. Trimming took off 2 bases at V and 6 bases at J, with 10 bases between the two ends. Germline V gene sequence: CDR1 MNHEY, CDR2 SVGAGI. The chain's CDR3 is CASSYGQGNGYTF. In DNA form, the CDR3 reads TGTGCCAGCAGTTACGGCCAGGGAAATGGCTACACCTTC.

The chain joins TRBV7-9 to TRBJ1-2, with D perhaps TRBD1 (5 bases). V shed 5 bases and J shed 4 bases, with 8 bases lying between them. The CDR3 sequence is 12 residues long. CDR1 is SEHNR and CDR2 is FQNEAQ in the germline V gene (reference sequence). CDR3 region: CASSHDSYGYTF. In DNA, the CDR3 is TGTGCCAGCAGCCACGACAGCTATGGCTACACCTTC.

This chain links TRBV5-1 with TRBJ1-1; D gene unclear. CDR1 is SGHRS and CDR2 is YFSETQ in the germline V gene. The CDR3 extends over 14 amino acids. Trimming removed 5 bases from V and 2 bases from J, with 13 bases in between. The CDR3 sequence is CASSDLAGNTEAFF. CDR3 in DNA: TGCGCCAGCAGTGACCTTGCAGGCAACACTGAAGCTTTCTTT.

The chain couples TRBV7-6 to TRBJ1-6; 9 nucleotides line up with TRBD1. From germline, CDR1 is SGHVS and CDR2 FNYEAQ. The CDR3 has 19 amino acids. Trimming cost V 5 bases and J 0 bases; bases outside gene matches: 11. The CDR3 bases are TGTGCCAGCAGCACCGGACAGGGGCCCACTAGCTCCTATAATTCACCCCTCCACTTT. Its translation is CASSTGQGPTSSYNSPLHF.

This chain connects TRBV6-5 to TRBJ1-1; 10 bases line up with TRBD1. J lost 7 bases, V lost 2 bases, and 10 bases had no gene match. This CDR3 has 16 residues. Germline-derived CDR1 and CDR2 are MNHEY and SVGAGI. This CDR3 is CASSYPPGQGKDEAFF. CDR3 DNA sequence: TGTGCCAGCAGTTACCCACCGGGACAGGGGAAGGATGAAGCTTTCTTT.

V is TRBV6-1 and J is TRBJ2-7, with 7 bases fitting TRBD1. The CDR3 has 15 amino acids. The V segment lost 6 bases and the J segment 2 bases; nucleotides outside the gene matches: 10. Germline V gene sequence: CDR1 MNHNS, CDR2 SASEGT. CDR3 DNA sequence: TGTGCCAGCAGGGGGGAAAGGACAGGAGCCTACGAGCAGTACTTC. Its protein product is CASRGERTGAYEQYF.

The chain uses TRBV7-9 and TRBJ1-2, with 10 bases matching TRBD1. The CDR3 totals 16 residues. V trimming: 4 bases; J trimming: 6 bases; junction bases outside the gene matches: 11. Germline loops: CDR1 SEHNR, CDR2 FQNEAQ (reference sequence). CDR3 amino acids: CASSYPPGQGTHGYTF. CDR3 sequence (DNA): TGTGCCAGCAGCTACCCACCGGGACAGGGGACACATGGCTACACCTTC.

CDR3: CASSEGQGEGQPQHF. The CDR3 DNA reads TGTGCCAGCAGTGAAGGGCAAGGGGAGGGTCAGCCCCAGCATTTT. This chain joins TRBV6-1 and TRBJ1-5; a weak D match, TRBD1 (5 bases). Trimming removed 1 base at V and 6 bases at J, with 13 bases between. This CDR3 contains 15 residues. In germline, CDR1 is MNHNS, CDR2 SASEGT.

This sequence joins TRBV13 and TRBJ1-3, with D unclear. The V gene's germline CDR1 is PRHDT and CDR2 FYEKMQ (reference sequence). Trimming left V 7 bases short and J 0 bases short, with 13 bases between. This CDR3 contains 15 residues. The CDR3: CASMDGPPSGNTIYF. CDR3 nucleotides: TGTGCCAGCATGGATGGGCCGCCCTCTGGAAACACCATATATTTT.

This chain links TRBV27 with TRBJ1-2; D perhaps matches TRBD1 (5 bases). This CDR3 has 15 amino acids. Trimming removed 3 bases from V and 0 bases from J, with 11 bases in between. Germline assignment: CDR1 MNHEY and CDR2 SMNVEV (reference sequence). CDR3 nucleotides: TGTGCCAGCAGTTTGGGGCCAACAACTAACTATGGCTACACCTTC. Translated: CASSLGPTTNYGYTF.

V is TRBV18 and J is TRBJ1-5, with TRBD1 matching over 7 bases. V shed 2 bases and J 9 bases; nucleotides not matched to a gene: 10. The CDR3 covers 15 residues. CDR1 is KGHSH, CDR2 LQKENI, per germline. CDR3 region: CASSPGTQGTTPQHF. As DNA, the CDR3 is TGTGCCAGCTCACCAGGGACACAGGGGACGACGCCCCAGCATTTT. The variable domain in full, with the rest retrieved from reference TRBV18 and TRBJ1-5, is NAGVMQNPRHLVRRRGQEARLRCSPMKGHSHVYWYRQLPEEGLKFMVYLQKENIIDESGMPKERFSAEFPKEGPSILRIQQVVRGDSAAYFCASSPGTQGTTPQHFGDGTRLSIL.

The chain carries TRBV11-3 and TRBJ2-1, with D tentatively TRBD2 (6 bases). The CDR3 sequence is 16 residues long. Germline assignment: CDR1 SGHNT and CDR2 YENEEA. V was clipped by 0 bases and J by 3 bases, with 12 bases between them. The CDR3 nucleotides are TGTGCCAGCAGCTTAGATGGTCGCGGGGTCTACAATGAGCAGTTCTTC. The encoded protein is CASSLDGRGVYNEQFF. The variable domain in full, completed from reference TRBV11-3 and TRBJ2-1, reads EAGVVQSPRYKIIEKKQPVAFWCNPISGHNTLYWYLQNLGQGPELLIRYENEEAVDDSQLPKDRFSAERLKGVDSTLKIQPAELGDSAVYLCASSLDGRGVYNEQFFGPGTRLTVL.

J is TRBJ1-5 and V is TRBV7-2; D is undetermined. This CDR3 contains 15 residues. Trimming cost V 5 bases and J 7 bases, with 18 bases left between them. Germline CDR1 reads SGHTA; CDR2 reads FQGNSA. This CDR3 is CASSLSPGGRQPQHF. DNA for the CDR3: TGTGCCAGCAGCCTAAGCCCAGGAGGGAGACAGCCCCAGCATTTT. Complete variable domain (other parts from reference TRBV7-2 and TRBJ1-5): GAGVSQSPSNKVTEKGKDVELRCDPISGHTALYWYRQSLGQGLEFLIYFQGNSAPDKSGLPSDRFSAERTGGSVSTLTIQRTQQEDSAVYLCASSLSPGGRQPQHFGDGTRLSIL.

This chain connects TRBV5-6 to TRBJ2-7; 7 bases are a match to TRBD1. Losses at the gene ends were 2 bases for V and 2 bases for J; bases not matched to a gene: 4. Germline V lookup: CDR1 SGHDT, CDR2 YYEEEE. The CDR3 has 14 amino acids. The CDR3, as DNA: TGTGCCAGCAGCTTTAGGGGACAGACCTACGAGCAGTACTTC. Its translation: CASSFRGQTYEQYF.

The chain combines TRBV6-5 with TRBJ2-3, with 7 positions matching TRBD2. Germline values: CDR1 MNHEY, CDR2 SVGAGI. The V and J ends lost 6 bases and 4 bases, in that order; junction bases with no gene match: 7. The CDR3 has 14 residues. CDR3 loop: CASRWSGEADTQYF. CDR3 in DNA: TGTGCCAGCAGGTGGAGCGGGGAGGCAGATACGCAGTATTTT.

J is TRBJ1-2 and V is TRBV5-1; D may be TRBD1 (6 bases). CDR1 and CDR2 (germline): SGHRS, YFSETQ. The CDR3 contains 14 residues. Trimming shortened V by 3 bases and J by 1 base, and 10 bases separated the two germline ends. Here the CDR3 DNA reads TGCGCCAGCAGCTGGACAGAAAATAACTATGGCTACACCTTC. Its protein is CASSWTENNYGYTF. Full variable domain (outside the CDR3, taken from reference TRBV5-1 and TRBJ1-2): KAGVTQTPRYLIKTRGQQVTLSCSPISGHRSVSWYQQTPGQGLQFLFEYFSETQRNKGNFPGRFSGRQFSNSRSEMNVSTLELGDSALYLCASSWTENNYGYTFGSGTRLTVV.

The chain is built from TRBV5-8 and TRBJ1-2; 8 positions match TRBD1. Germline V CDR1 and CDR2: SGHTS, YDEGEE. After removal of 3 bases from V and 3 bases from J, the junction contained 4 bases not matched to a gene. The CDR3 contains 14 residues. The CDR3 nucleotides are TGTGCCAGCAGCTGGGAGACAGGGGACTATGGCTACACCTTC. It translates to CASSWETGDYGYTF.

V is TRBV7-9 and J is TRBJ2-5; D may be TRBD2 (6 bases). The CDR3 contains 13 residues. Trimming removed 5 bases from V and 3 bases from J, with 10 bases in between. Germline V gene data show CDR1 as SEHNR and CDR2 as FQNEAQ (reference sequence). The CDR3 loop is CASSQGGEETQYF. The DNA for the CDR3 is TGTGCCAGCAGCCAGGGCGGGGAAGAGACCCAGTACTTC.

This chain connects TRBV11-2 to TRBJ2-5; a weak D match, TRBD2 (7 bases). Germline V gene sequence: CDR1 SGHAT, CDR2 FQNNGV. There are 15 residues in the CDR3. Trimming stripped 3 bases from V and 4 bases from J, with 15 bases between. The CDR3 spells CASSLGGARGETQYF. CDR3 DNA sequence: TGTGCCAGCAGCTTGGGAGGGGCCAGGGGAGAGACCCAGTACTTC.